This T cell receptor beta chain was recorded in a study of post-analysis software for immune sequencing data. As for the study in general: The patients showed relapsing-remitting, secondary progressive and progressive-relapsing multiple sclerosis courses. Regarding the study as a whole: Pronounced co-clustering by F measure was evident among identically batched samples. About 5 TRBV segments appeared more often in patients than in controls, and TRBV5-6, TRBV5-1 and TRBV20-1 were among these. Patients with multiple sclerosis recorded significantly lower normalized Chao1 diversity than controls, the study found.

Unique molecular identifiers featured in each of the TCR beta cDNA libraries. MiXCR was run by TCRdb on the PCR reads, yielding one entry per CDR3 protein. The sample has about 400,000 distinct CDR3 sequences; around 33% are singletons. In regard to this clonotype: Its antigen is not identified.

Germline V gene data show CDR1 as SGDLS and CDR2 as YYNGEE. The CDR3 runs 14 residues. The V and J ends lost 4 bases and 4 bases respectively, with 15 bases between them. This sequence was found in a girl between 5 and 17 years old with multiple sclerosis. Sequenced material: blood. V is TRBV9 and J is TRBJ2-7, with D hard to call. CDR3 bases: TGTGCCAGCAGCCCCTCTCCTAGTTGGTACGAGCAGTACTTC. Translated: CASSPSPSWYEQYF.